One and the same sample provided the 9 T cell receptor beta chains below, sequenced in a study of graft-versus-host responses after intestinal transplantation. These TCRs' antigens remain unknown. The table came from immunoSEQ multiplex PCR; TCRdb's copy has only in-frame clones and leaves some out. The data show over 75,000 clones, with roughly 91% seen just once and about 8% held by the top ten. Specimen: unstimulated CD8+ T cells sorted from spleen or lymph node cells, collected before transplant. The receptors were sampled from a human donor who was the organ donor for an intestinal transplant.

This clone was picked up one time. The chain has TRBV15 and TRBJ2-5; TRBD2 is a possible D gene (5 bases). This CDR3 contains 13 residues. Germline values: CDR1 LNHNV, CDR2 YYDKDF (reference sequence). V lost 0 bases to trimming and J lost 10 bases, with 12 bases between them. The CDR3 region is CATSRDWGDDQYF. The DNA for the CDR3 is TGTGCCACCAGCAGAGATTGGGGAGACGACCAGTACTTC.

The chain recombines TRBV7-9 with TRBJ2-5, with D perhaps assigned TRBD1 or TRBD2 (6 bases each). There are 13 residues in the CDR3. Germline CDR1 reads SEHNR; CDR2 reads FQNEAQ (reference sequence). V lost 6 bases and J 7 bases, leaving 15 bases between the germline ends. The CDR3: CASSPRGTPTQYF. The CDR3 nucleotides read TGTGCCAGCAGTCCGAGGGGGACTCCGACCCAGTACTTC.

V usage is TRBV7-9 and J usage is TRBJ2-5; the D gene is possibly TRBD1 (5 bases). Trimming removed 4 bases from V and 1 base from J, with 10 bases in between. The V gene's germline CDR1 is SEHNR and CDR2 FQNEAQ (reference sequence). CDR3 length equals 14 residues. CDR3 region: CASSYQGSQETQYF. CDR3 bases: TGTGCCAGCAGCTACCAGGGTAGCCAAGAGACCCAGTACTTC.

The rearrangement joins TRBV27 to TRBJ1-1; D is unresolved. CDR1 and CDR2 (germline): MNHEY, SMNVEV (reference sequence). The CDR3 covers 15 residues. The V end lost 5 bases, the J end lost 0 bases, and 13 bases lay between the germline ends. The CDR3 nucleotides read TGTGCCAGCAGTGCAAGGACGGCCCTGAACACTGAAGCTTTCTTT. Translation gives CASSARTALNTEAFF.

This rearrangement joins TRBV4-1 to TRBJ1-3; D possibly corresponds to TRBD1 (5 bases). The V end lost 5 bases, the J end lost 5 bases, and 22 bases lay between the germline ends. This CDR3 region has 17 residues. Germline CDR1 is MGHRA and CDR2 is YSYEKL. The CDR3 sequence: CASSAPLDSKTRNTIYF. The CDR3 DNA follows: TGCGCCAGCAGCGCGCCTCTCGACAGTAAAACTCGAAACACCATATATTTT.

The chain is built from TRBV4-1 and TRBJ2-7; D remains unclear. The germline V and J ends were trimmed by 0 bases and 4 bases, with 10 bases remaining between them. CDR3 size: 14 residues. Germline-derived CDR1 and CDR2 are MGHRA and YSYEKL. CDR3 DNA sequence: TGCGCCAGCAGCCAAGATGGAAAGGAGTACGAGCAGTACTTC. It yields the protein CASSQDGKEYEQYF.

The gene calls are TRBV4-1 and TRBJ1-1; D is perhaps TRBD1 (5 bases). The CDR3 has 14 residues. Trimming stripped 3 bases from V and 7 bases from J, with 15 bases between. Germline assignment: CDR1 MGHRA and CDR2 YSYEKL. The CDR3 nucleotides read TGCGCCAGCAGCCACGCGACCGCCCAGGGTGAAGCTTTCTTT. This codes for CASSHATAQGEAFF.

This clone was seen just once. This rearrangement joins TRBV7-9 to TRBJ2-5; D call uncertain. Trimming removed 5 bases at V and 3 bases at J, with 10 bases between. This CDR3 region has 13 residues. CDR1 is SEHNR, CDR2 FQNEAQ, per germline (reference sequence). The DNA of the CDR3 is TGTGCCAGCAGCCGAACTCCAGAAGAGACCCAGTACTTC. Translating it yields CASSRTPEETQYF.

This chain links TRBV4-1 with TRBJ2-3; perhaps TRBD2 as D (5 bases). Germline assignment: CDR1 MGHRA and CDR2 YSYEKL. This CDR3 contains 15 residues. The germline V and J ends were trimmed by 3 bases and 2 bases, with 12 bases remaining between them. The CDR3 reads CASSHKDSDTDTQYF. The CDR3 nucleotides are TGCGCCAGCAGCCATAAGGACTCCGACACAGATACGCAGTATTTT.